These 25 T cell receptor beta chains share one sample of origin, sequenced in a study of T cells after yellow fever vaccination. TCRdb itself ran the 5' RACE reads through MiXCR, one entry per CDR3 protein. Of approximately 250,000 distinct CDR3 sequences listed, roughly 6.2% are singletons. The sequencing here drew on CD4+ T cells sorted from PBMCs, taken on the day of the yellow fever booster vaccination. The receptors here all came from a man aged 30 to 39 who received the YFV17D yellow fever vaccine.

The sample holds a few counts of this clonotype. This sequence joins TRBV2 and TRBJ1-2; weak D call: TRBD1 (5 bases). Germline V gene sequence: CDR1 SNHLY, CDR2 FYNNEI. This CDR3 contains 13 residues. Trimming pared 1 base from V and 7 bases from J, leaving 10 bases between. The CDR3 DNA reads as TGTGCCAGCAGTGAAGTCCAGGGCCCTGGCTACACCTTC. It codes for CASSEVQGPGYTF. Full variable domain (outside the CDR3, taken from reference TRBV2 and TRBJ1-2): EPEVTQTPSHQVTQMGQEVILRCVPISNHLYFYWYRQILGQKVEFLVSFYNNEISEKSEIFDDQFSVERPDGSNFTLKIRSTKLEDSAMYFCASSEVQGPGYTFGSGTRLTVV.

There are a few counts of this clonotype. The rearrangement uses TRBV9 and TRBJ2-3; a possible D gene is TRBD2 (7 bases). The CDR3 loop spans 17 amino acids. V was trimmed by 4 bases and J by 5 bases, leaving 23 bases between them. CDR1 and CDR2 from the germline V gene are SGDLS and YYNGEE. CDR3: CASSPTPMRGGGDTQYF. The CDR3 bases are TGTGCCAGCAGCCCTACCCCGATGAGGGGGGGGGGAGATACGCAGTATTTT.

This clonotype came up many times. The rearrangement joins TRBV5-4 to TRBJ2-7; D possibly corresponds to TRBD2 (5 bases). The CDR3 length is 13 residues. Trimming took 4 bases from V and 6 from J, leaving 14 bases between them. The V gene's germline CDR1 is SGHNT and CDR2 YYREEE (reference sequence). The CDR3 is CASSTNLRGEQYF. The CDR3 DNA reads as TGTGCCAGCAGCACAAACTTACGGGGCGAGCAGTACTTC.

There are many counts of this clonotype. The chain couples TRBV7-6 to TRBJ2-5; D is unresolved. The V gene's germline CDR1 is SGHVS and CDR2 FNYEAQ. Deletions cut 5 bases from V and 4 bases from J, with 5 bases between. This CDR3 contains 11 residues. The CDR3 DNA reads as TGTGCCAGCAGCAATACAGAGACCCAGTACTTC. It is translated as CASSNTETQYF.

Only a few counts were recorded for this clonotype. The chain links TRBV15 to TRBJ1-1; D is undetermined. Trimming pared 3 bases from V and 4 bases from J, leaving 12 bases between. In germline, CDR1 is LNHNV, CDR2 YYDKDF (reference sequence). This CDR3 is 14 amino acids long. The CDR3 reads CATSSARQATEAFF. The CDR3 nucleotides read TGTGCCACCAGCAGTGCAAGACAAGCCACTGAAGCTTTCTTT. Full variable domain (rest looked up from reference TRBV15 and TRBJ1-1): DAMVIQNPRYQVTQFGKPVTLSCSQTLNHNVMYWYQQKSSQAPKLLFHYYDKDFNNEADTPDNFQSRRPNTSFCFLDIRSPGLGDTAMYLCATSSARQATEAFFGQGTRLTVV.

This chain joins TRBV4-1 and TRBJ2-1; D unresolved. This CDR3 has 15 residues. V was pared by 0 bases and J by 0 bases, with 6 bases between. Germline V gives CDR1 MGHRA, CDR2 YSYEKL. The CDR3 spells CASSQEWSSYNEQFF. Written as DNA, the CDR3 is TGCGCCAGCAGCCAAGAATGGAGCTCCTACAATGAGCAGTTCTTC.

About this clonotype: This may be a read error: a much more frequent sequence differs by one nucleotide. The chain recombines TRBV20-1 with TRBJ2-3; D gene uncertain. The CDR3 consists of 12 residues. The V gene's germline CDR1 is DFQATT and CDR2 SNEGSKA (reference sequence). The CDR3 reads CGAGSSKDTQYF. The CDR3 nucleotides read TGCGGTGCTGGGTCCTCGAAAGATACGCAGTATTTT.

The rearrangement links TRBV18 to TRBJ2-7, with D unresolved. The CDR3 runs 14 residues. V was trimmed by 6 bases and J by 5 bases, leaving 17 bases between them. The germline CDR1 and CDR2 sequences are KGHSH and LQKENI. The CDR3 region has the DNA TGTGCCAGCTCGGATCGGACGGGTATCAACGAGCAGTACTTC. This gives the protein CASSDRTGINEQYF.

At least ten counts were recorded for this clonotype. CDR3 sequence: CASRVGGGEQFF. Here the CDR3 DNA reads TGTGCCAGTAGAGTTGGGGGAGGTGAGCAGTTCTTC. The chain uses TRBV19 and TRBJ2-1, with a weak D call TRBD2 (6 bases). The germline CDR1 and CDR2 sequences are LNHDA and SQIVND (reference sequence). The CDR3 runs 12 residues. V lost 6 bases and J lost 9, with 12 bases in between. The whole variable domain, filled in from reference TRBV19 and TRBJ2-1, reads DGGITQSPKYLFRKEGQNVTLSCEQNLNHDAMYWYRQDPGQGLRLIYYSQIVNDFQKGDIAEGYSVSREKKESFPLTVTSAQKNPTAFYLCASRVGGGEQFFGPGTRLTVL.

Many counts were recorded for this clonotype. This chain links TRBV10-3 with TRBJ1-5, with a possible D match to TRBD1 (5 bases). Germline assignment: CDR1 ENHRY and CDR2 SYGVKD. V was shortened by 4 bases and J by 6 bases, with 13 bases between the two germline ends. This CDR3 region has 14 residues. CDR3 region: CAISGGVGLQPQHF. The CDR3 DNA reads as TGTGCCATCAGTGGGGGCGTCGGGCTTCAGCCCCAGCATTTT.

This clonotype was counted ten times or more. The rearrangement joins TRBV11-3 to TRBJ2-5, with 9 bases lining up with TRBD2. After removal of 5 bases from V and 5 bases from J, the junction contained 12 bases not matched to a gene. The V gene's germline CDR1 is SGHNT and CDR2 YENEEA. The CDR3 loop spans 16 amino acids. The CDR3: CASSQDGAGGIETQYF. CDR3 DNA: TGTGCCAGCAGCCAGGACGGCGCGGGAGGGATTGAGACCCAGTACTTC. The variable domain in full, completed from reference TRBV11-3 and TRBJ2-5, reads EAGVVQSPRYKIIEKKQPVAFWCNPISGHNTLYWYLQNLGQGPELLIRYENEEAVDDSQLPKDRFSAERLKGVDSTLKIQPAELGDSAVYLCASSQDGAGGIETQYFGPGTRLLVL.

The chain is built from TRBV12-3 or TRBV12-4 and TRBJ2-6; a weak D match, TRBD2 (6 bases). The CDR3 loop spans 17 amino acids. V lost 6 bases, J lost 1 base, and 16 bases lay in between. CDR3 sequence: CASSPATGGSGANVLTF. The CDR3 DNA is TGTGCCAGCAGCCCAGCCACTGGGGGGTCTGGGGCCAACGTCCTGACTTTC.

This clonotype was detected many times. The chain combines TRBV27 with TRBJ2-3; D might be TRBD1 (6 bases). Germline V gene data show CDR1 as MNHEY and CDR2 as SMNVEV (reference sequence). V was cut by 3 bases and J by 6 bases, with 10 bases left in between. The CDR3 loop spans 13 amino acids. The CDR3 protein is CASSLTGLDTQYF. The CDR3 region has the DNA TGTGCCAGCAGTTTGACAGGATTGGATACGCAGTATTTT.

This clonotype was seen more than once but under ten times. V usage is TRBV9 and J usage is TRBJ2-1; D might be TRBD2 (6 bases). The germline V gene encodes CDR1 SGDLS and CDR2 YYNGEE. Deletions cut 3 bases from V and 6 bases from J, with 10 bases between. The CDR3 has 13 residues. CDR3 sequence: CASSGRGGNEQFF. The DNA for the CDR3 is TGTGCCAGCAGCGGGCGGGGAGGCAATGAGCAGTTCTTC.

This chain connects TRBV7-2 to TRBJ1-5; no clear D gene. In germline, CDR1 is SGHTA, CDR2 FQGNSA. Trimming cost V 1 base and J 6 bases, with 7 bases left between them. The CDR3 is 13 residues long. DNA for the CDR3: TGTGCCAGCAGCTTAGATTCAGTTCAGCCCCAGCATTTT. Its translation: CASSLDSVQPQHF.

The rearrangement joins TRBV18 to TRBJ1-5; no clear D. Germline V CDR1 and CDR2: KGHSH, LQKENI. V was pared by 3 bases and J by 5 bases, with 8 bases between. This CDR3 has 13 residues. The DNA of the CDR3 is TGTGCCAGCTCACCGGACGAAGATCAGCCCCAGCATTTT. It yields the protein CASSPDEDQPQHF.

The sample holds a few counts of this clonotype. The rearrangement links TRBV24-1 to TRBJ2-1; TRBD2 is a possible D gene (7 bases). The germline V and J ends were trimmed by 3 bases and 7 bases, with 12 bases remaining between them. Germline lookup yields CDR1 KGHDR and CDR2 SFDVKD. The CDR3 loop spans 14 amino acids. The CDR3, as DNA: TGTGCCACCAGTGATCGAGGGGGGGTTAATGAGCAGTTCTTC. Translating gives CATSDRGGVNEQFF.

This clonotype has a handful of counts. The rearrangement uses TRBV7-6 and TRBJ2-1; maybe TRBD1 (6 bases). Germline V lookup: CDR1 SGHVS, CDR2 FNYEAQ. V was pared by 5 bases and J by 5 bases, with 16 bases between. The CDR3 extends over 15 amino acids. In DNA, the CDR3 is TGTGCCAGCAGCCCACAGGGAGTAGGCAACAATGAGCAGTTCTTC. This codes for CASSPQGVGNNEQFF.

This clonotype was seen a few times. V usage is TRBV20-1 and J usage is TRBJ2-7; 10 bases map to TRBD1. The CDR3 consists of 15 residues. With 6 bases clipped from V and 2 bases from J, the junction kept 10 bases outside the gene matches. The germline CDR1 and CDR2 sequences are DFQATT and SNEGSKA (reference sequence). CDR3 protein: CSASTGTGDPYEQYF. The CDR3 DNA reads as TGCAGTGCCTCAACCGGGACAGGGGACCCCTACGAGCAGTACTTC.

Many counts were recorded for this clonotype. The chain uses TRBV7-2 and TRBJ2-5; no firm D call. Germline V CDR1 and CDR2: SGHTA, FQGNSA. V lost 0 bases, J lost 1 base, and 3 bases lay in between. This CDR3 spans 13 amino acids. The CDR3 DNA sequence: TGTGCCAGCAGCTTAGCTTTCCAAGAGACCCAGTACTTC. Translated: CASSLAFQETQYF.

V is TRBV20-1 and J is TRBJ2-7; D is possibly TRBD2 (6 bases). The CDR3 is 14 amino acids. V was shortened by 3 bases and J by 4 bases, with 16 bases between the two germline ends. Per germline, CDR1 DFQATT and CDR2 SNEGSKA (reference sequence). CDR3: CSASVASVTYEQYF. CDR3 coding DNA: TGCAGTGCTAGTGTCGCTAGCGTGACGTACGAGCAGTACTTC.

This sequence joins TRBV20-1 and TRBJ1-2; tentative D call: TRBD1 (5 bases). V lost 2 bases, J lost 8 bases, and 12 bases lay in between. From germline, CDR1 is DFQATT and CDR2 SNEGSKA (reference sequence). CDR3 length: 12 amino acids. This chain's CDR3 is CSARRDGLGYTF. The DNA for the CDR3 is TGCAGTGCTAGACGGGACGGCCTAGGCTACACCTTC.

V and J are TRBV11-2 and TRBJ2-4; 16 nucleotides match TRBD2. Looked up from germline, CDR1 is SGHAT and CDR2 is FQNNGV. The CDR3 is made up of 18 amino acids. With 3 bases clipped from V and 9 bases from J, the junction kept 11 bases outside the gene matches. The CDR3 region is CASSLYGTSGRAGGIQYF. DNA for the CDR3: TGTGCCAGCAGCTTGTACGGGACTAGCGGGAGGGCGGGGGGCATTCAGTACTTC.

The chain links TRBV25-1 to TRBJ1-1; D is unclear. V was clipped by 6 bases and J by 0 bases, with 11 bases between them. Germline V gives CDR1 MGHDK, CDR2 SYGVNS. This CDR3 is built from 14 residues. The CDR3 loop reads CASSPFAVNTEAFF. The CDR3 DNA sequence: TGTGCCAGCAGCCCATTCGCGGTGAACACTGAAGCTTTCTTT.

Only a few counts were recorded for this clonotype. The chain is built from TRBV7-2 and TRBJ2-5; TRBD1 matches at 9 bases. Losses at the gene ends were 1 base for V and 4 bases for J; bases not matched to a gene: 7. There are 16 residues in the CDR3. Per germline, CDR1 SGHTA and CDR2 FQGNSA. CDR3 DNA: TGTGCCAGCAGCTTAGTGCCGGGACAGGGCCGAGAGACCCAGTACTTC. Translating it yields CASSLVPGQGRETQYF.